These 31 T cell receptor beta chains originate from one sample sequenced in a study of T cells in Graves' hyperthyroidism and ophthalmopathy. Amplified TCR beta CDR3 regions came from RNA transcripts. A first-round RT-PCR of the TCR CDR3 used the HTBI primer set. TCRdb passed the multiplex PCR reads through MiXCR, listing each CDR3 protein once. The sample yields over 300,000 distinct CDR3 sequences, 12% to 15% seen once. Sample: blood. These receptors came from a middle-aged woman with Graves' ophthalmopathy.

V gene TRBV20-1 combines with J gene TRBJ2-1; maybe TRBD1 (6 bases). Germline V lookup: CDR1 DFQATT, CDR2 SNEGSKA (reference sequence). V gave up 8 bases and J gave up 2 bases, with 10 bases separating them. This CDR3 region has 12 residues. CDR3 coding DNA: TGCAGTCGGGACACGGCCTACAATGAGCAGTTCTTC. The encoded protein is CSRDTAYNEQFF.

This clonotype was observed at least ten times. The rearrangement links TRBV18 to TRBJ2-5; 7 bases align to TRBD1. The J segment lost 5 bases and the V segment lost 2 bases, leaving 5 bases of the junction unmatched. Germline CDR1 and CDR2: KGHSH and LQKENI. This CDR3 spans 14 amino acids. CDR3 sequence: CASSPVTGVETQYF. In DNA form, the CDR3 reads TGTGCCAGCTCACCAGTCACAGGGGTTGAGACCCAGTACTTC.

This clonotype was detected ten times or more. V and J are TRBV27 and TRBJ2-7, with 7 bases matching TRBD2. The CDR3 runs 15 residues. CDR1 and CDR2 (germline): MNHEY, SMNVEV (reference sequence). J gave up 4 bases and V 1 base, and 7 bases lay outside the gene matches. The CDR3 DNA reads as TGTGCCAGCAGTTTATACGGGGGGTCACCTTACGAGCAGTACTTC. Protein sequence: CASSLYGGSPYEQYF.

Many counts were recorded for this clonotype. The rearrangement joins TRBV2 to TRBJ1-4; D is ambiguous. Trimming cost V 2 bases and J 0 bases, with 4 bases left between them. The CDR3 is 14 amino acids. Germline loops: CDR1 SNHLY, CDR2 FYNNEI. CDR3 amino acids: CASSEHATNEKLFF. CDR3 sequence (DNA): TGTGCCAGCAGTGAACACGCAACTAATGAAAAACTGTTTTTT.

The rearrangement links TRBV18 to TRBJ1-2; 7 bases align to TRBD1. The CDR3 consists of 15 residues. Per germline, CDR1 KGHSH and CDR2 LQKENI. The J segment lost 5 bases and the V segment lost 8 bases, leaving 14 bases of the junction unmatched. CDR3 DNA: TGTGCCAGCAGTGAACCGGGGACAGCAGATTATGGCTACACCTTC. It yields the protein CASSEPGTADYGYTF.

DNA for the CDR3: TGTGCCAGCAGCTTCACAGGAGAAAAACTGTTTTTT. Protein product: CASSFTGEKLFF. The chain recombines TRBV7-9 with TRBJ1-4; D might be TRBD1 (5 bases). The germline V gene encodes CDR1 SEHNR and CDR2 FQNEAQ (reference sequence). This CDR3 is 12 amino acids long. V dropped 3 bases and J dropped 8 bases, with 7 bases sitting between them.

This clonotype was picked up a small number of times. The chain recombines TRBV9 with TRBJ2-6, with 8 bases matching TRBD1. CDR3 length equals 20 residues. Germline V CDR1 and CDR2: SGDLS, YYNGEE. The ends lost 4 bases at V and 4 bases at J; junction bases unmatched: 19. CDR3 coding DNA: TGTGCCAGCAGCTCACACTATCGGACAGGGTTGAGGCGAGGGGCCAACGTCCTGACTTTC. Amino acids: CASSSHYRTGLRRGANVLTF.

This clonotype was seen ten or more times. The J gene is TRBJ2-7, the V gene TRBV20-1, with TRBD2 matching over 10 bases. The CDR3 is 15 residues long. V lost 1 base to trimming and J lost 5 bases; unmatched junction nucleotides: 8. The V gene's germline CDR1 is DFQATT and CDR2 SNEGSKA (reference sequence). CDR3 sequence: CSARAGSGGSDEQYF. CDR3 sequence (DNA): TGCAGTGCTAGAGCTGGTAGCGGGGGGTCGGACGAGCAGTACTTC.

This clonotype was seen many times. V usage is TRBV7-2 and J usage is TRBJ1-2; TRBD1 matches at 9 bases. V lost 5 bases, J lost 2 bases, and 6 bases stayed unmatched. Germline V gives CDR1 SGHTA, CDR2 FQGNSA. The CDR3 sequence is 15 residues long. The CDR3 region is CASSPRTGDNYGYTF. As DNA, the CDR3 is TGTGCCAGCAGCCCCCGGACAGGGGACAACTATGGCTACACCTTC.

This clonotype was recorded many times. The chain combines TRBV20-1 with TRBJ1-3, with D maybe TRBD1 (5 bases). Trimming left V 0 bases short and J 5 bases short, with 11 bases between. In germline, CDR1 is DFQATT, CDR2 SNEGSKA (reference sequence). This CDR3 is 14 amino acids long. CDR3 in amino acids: CSAREGEGRNTIYF. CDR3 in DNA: TGCAGTGCTAGAGAGGGGGAGGGCAGAAACACCATATATTTT.

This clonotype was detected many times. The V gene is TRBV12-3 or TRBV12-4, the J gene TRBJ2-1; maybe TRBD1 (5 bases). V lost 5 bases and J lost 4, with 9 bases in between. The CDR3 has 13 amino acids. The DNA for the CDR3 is TGTGCCAGCAGTCTTTCAGGGTACAATGAGCAGTTCTTC. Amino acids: CASSLSGYNEQFF.

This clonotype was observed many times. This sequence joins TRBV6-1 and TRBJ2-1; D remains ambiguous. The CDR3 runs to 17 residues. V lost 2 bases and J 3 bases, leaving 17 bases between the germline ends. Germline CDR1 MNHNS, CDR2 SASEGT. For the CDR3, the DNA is TGTGCCAGCAGTGAACTTTTCGAGGAGAAGCTCTACAATGAGCAGTTCTTC. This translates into CASSELFEEKLYNEQFF.

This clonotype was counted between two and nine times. CDR3 in DNA: TGTGCCAGCAGTCGGCCGGGCCGCACCGGGTTGGGGCTGTTTTTT. Amino acid sequence: CASSRPGRTGLGLFF. This chain links TRBV27 with TRBJ2-2; D is ambiguous. Between the trimmed V and J ends, which lost 5 bases and 13 bases, there was a span of 23 bases. The CDR3 consists of 15 residues. Germline CDR1 and CDR2: MNHEY and SMNVEV (reference sequence).

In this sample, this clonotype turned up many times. The CDR3: CASSLILEGPSSYEQYF. DNA of the CDR3: TGTGCCAGTTCACTTATCTTGGAGGGTCCGAGCTCCTACGAGCAGTACTTC. The chain couples TRBV19 to TRBJ2-7; D may be TRBD2 (6 bases). CDR1 is LNHDA and CDR2 is SQIVND in the germline V gene (reference sequence). The CDR3 length is 17 residues. Trimming pared 8 bases from V and 0 bases from J, leaving 23 bases between.

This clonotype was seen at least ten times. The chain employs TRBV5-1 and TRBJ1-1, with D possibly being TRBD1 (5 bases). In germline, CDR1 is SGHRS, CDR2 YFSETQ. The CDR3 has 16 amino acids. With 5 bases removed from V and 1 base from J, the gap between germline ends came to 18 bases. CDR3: CASSPGGGRSNTEAFF. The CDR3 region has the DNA TGCGCCAGCAGTCCCGGGGGGGGTCGGTCGAACACTGAAGCTTTCTTT.

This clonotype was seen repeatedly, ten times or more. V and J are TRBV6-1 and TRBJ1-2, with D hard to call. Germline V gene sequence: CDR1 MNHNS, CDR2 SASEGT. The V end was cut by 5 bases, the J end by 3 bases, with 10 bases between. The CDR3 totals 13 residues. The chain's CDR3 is CASSYNFHYGYTF. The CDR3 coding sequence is TGTGCCAGCAGTTACAATTTCCACTATGGCTACACCTTC.

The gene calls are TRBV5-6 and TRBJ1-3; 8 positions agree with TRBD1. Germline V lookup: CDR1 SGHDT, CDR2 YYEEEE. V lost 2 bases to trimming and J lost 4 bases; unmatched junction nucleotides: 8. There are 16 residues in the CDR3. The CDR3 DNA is TGTGCCAGCAGCTTCTTTCAGGGGGCGAGCGGAAACACCATATATTTT. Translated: CASSFFQGASGNTIYF. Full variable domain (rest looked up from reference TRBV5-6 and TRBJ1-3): DAGVTQSPTHLIKTRGQQVTLRCSPKSGHDTVSWYQQALGQGPQFIFQYYEEEERQRGNFPDRFSGHQFPNYSSELNVNALLLGDSALYLCASSFFQGASGNTIYFGEGSWLTVV.

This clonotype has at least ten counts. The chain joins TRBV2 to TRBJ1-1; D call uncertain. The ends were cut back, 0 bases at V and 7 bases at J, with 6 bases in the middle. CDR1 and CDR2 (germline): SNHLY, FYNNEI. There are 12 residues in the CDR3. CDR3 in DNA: TGTGCCAGCAGTGAAGCCTCGGGTGAAGCTTTCTTT. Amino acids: CASSEASGEAFF.

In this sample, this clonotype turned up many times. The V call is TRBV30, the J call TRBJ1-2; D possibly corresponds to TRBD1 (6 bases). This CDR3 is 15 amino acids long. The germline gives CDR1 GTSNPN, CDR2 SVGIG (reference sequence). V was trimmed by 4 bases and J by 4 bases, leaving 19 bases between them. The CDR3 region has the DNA TGTGCCTGGAAGACAGGCCGAACGACCCTCTATGGCTACACCTTC. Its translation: CAWKTGRTTLYGYTF.

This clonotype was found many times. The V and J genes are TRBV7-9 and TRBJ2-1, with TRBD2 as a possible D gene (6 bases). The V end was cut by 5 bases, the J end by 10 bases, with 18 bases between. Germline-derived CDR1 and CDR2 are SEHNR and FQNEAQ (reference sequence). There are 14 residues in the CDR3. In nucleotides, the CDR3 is TGTGCCAGCAGCCCCCCGGGACTCCCCATGGAGCAGTTCTTC. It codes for CASSPPGLPMEQFF.

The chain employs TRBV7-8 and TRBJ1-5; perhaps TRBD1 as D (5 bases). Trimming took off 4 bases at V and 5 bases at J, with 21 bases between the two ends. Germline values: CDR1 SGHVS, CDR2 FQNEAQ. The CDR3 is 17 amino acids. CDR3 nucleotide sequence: TGTGCCAGCAGCTCACCCATTTTTGACAGAAGGGATCAGCCCCAGCATTTT. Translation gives CASSSPIFDRRDQPQHF.

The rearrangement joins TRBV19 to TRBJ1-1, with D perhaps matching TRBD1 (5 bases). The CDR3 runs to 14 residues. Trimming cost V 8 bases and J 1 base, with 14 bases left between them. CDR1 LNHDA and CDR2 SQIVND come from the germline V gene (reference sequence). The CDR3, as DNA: TGTGCCAGTCGTTCGGGGCCGCAGAACACTGAAGCTTTCTTT. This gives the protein CASRSGPQNTEAFF.

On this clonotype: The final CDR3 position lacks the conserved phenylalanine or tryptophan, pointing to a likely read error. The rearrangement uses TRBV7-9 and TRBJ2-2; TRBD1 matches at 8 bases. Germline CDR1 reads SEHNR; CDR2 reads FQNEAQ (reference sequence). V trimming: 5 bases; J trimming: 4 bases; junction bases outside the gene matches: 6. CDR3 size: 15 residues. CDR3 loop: CASSDRGGGTGELFL. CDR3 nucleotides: TGTGCCAGCAGCGACAGGGGTGGCGGCACCGGGGAGCTGTTTCTT.

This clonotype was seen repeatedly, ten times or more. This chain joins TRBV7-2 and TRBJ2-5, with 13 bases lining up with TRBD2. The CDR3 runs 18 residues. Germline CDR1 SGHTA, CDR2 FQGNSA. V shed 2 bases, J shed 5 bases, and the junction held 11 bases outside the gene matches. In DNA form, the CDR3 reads TGTGCCAGCAGCTTACTCGTAATAACTAGCGGGGGGGCGGAGACCCAGTACTTC. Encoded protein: CASSLLVITSGGAETQYF.

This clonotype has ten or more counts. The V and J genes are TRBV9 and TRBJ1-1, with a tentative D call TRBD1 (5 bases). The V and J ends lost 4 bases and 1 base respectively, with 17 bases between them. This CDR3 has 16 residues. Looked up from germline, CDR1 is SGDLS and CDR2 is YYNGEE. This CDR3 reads CASSPRMGRGNTEAFF. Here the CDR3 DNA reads TGTGCCAGCAGCCCCCGGATGGGGCGGGGGAACACTGAAGCTTTCTTT.

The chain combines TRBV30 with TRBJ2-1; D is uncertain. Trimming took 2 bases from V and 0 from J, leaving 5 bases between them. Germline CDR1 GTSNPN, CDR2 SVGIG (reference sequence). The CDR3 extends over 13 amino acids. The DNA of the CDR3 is TGTGCCTGGAGTTATGGCTCCTACAATGAGCAGTTCTTC. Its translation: CAWSYGSYNEQFF. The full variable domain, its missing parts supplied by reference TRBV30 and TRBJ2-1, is SQTIHQWPATLVQPVGSPLSLECTVEGTSNPNLYWYRQAAGRGLQLLFYSVGIGQISSEVPQNLSASRPQDRQFILSSKKLLLSDSGFYLCAWSYGSYNEQFFGPGTRLTVL.

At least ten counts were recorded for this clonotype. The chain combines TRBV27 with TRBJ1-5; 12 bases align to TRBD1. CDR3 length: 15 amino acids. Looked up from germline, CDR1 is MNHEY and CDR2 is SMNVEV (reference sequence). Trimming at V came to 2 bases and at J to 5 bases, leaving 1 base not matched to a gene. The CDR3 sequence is CASSLGTGGHQPQHF. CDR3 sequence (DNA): TGTGCCAGCAGTTTAGGGACAGGGGGCCATCAGCCCCAGCATTTT.

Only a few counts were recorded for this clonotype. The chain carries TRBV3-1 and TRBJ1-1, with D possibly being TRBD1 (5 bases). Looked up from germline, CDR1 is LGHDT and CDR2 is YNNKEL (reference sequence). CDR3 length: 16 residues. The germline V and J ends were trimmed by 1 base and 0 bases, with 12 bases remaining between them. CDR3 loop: CASSQVLGRLNTEAFF. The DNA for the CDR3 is TGTGCCAGCAGCCAAGTGCTGGGGCGGCTGAACACTGAAGCTTTCTTT.

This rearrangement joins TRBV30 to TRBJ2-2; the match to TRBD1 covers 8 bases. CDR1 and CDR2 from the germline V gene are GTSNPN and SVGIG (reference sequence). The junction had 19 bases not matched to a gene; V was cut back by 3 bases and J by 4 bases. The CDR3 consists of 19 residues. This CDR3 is CAWRRAGTGVRRGTGELFF. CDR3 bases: TGTGCCTGGAGGCGTGCAGGGACAGGAGTTCGTCGGGGCACCGGGGAGCTGTTTTTT.

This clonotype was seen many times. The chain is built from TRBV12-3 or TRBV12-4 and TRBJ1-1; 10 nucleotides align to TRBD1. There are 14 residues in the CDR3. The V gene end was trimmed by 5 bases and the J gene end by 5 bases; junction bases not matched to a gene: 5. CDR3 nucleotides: TGTGCCAGCAGTACCGGGACAGGGGATACTGAAGCTTTCTTT. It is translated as CASSTGTGDTEAFF.

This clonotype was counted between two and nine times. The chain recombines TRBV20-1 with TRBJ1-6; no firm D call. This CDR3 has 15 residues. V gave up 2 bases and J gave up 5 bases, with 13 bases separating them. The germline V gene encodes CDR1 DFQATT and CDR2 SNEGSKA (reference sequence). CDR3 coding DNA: TGCAGTGCTAGATCTGTTGGGTTGAATAATTCACCCCTCCACTTT. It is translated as CSARSVGLNNSPLHF.